The clone carrying this TCR beta chain was seen more than once but under ten times. Its target is unknown. The data belong to a study of identical twins. Study outcomes and limitations: Twins shared out-of-frame alpha sequences with excess low generation probability. Monozygotic twins shared more out-of-frame TCR alpha than recombination models predicted.

TCRdb analysed the 5' RACE reads with MiXCR anew, one entry per CDR3 protein. The sample lists just over 500,000 distinct CDR3 sequences; less than 25% were seen once. These data were also reused for a study on T cells expressing NK-cell markers. That paper notes: With respect to HCMV, seven of the eight sequenced donors were seropositive, and one was seronegative. Whether expanded NKG2C-expressing T cell clones recognize HCMV is unknown.

The TCR comes from a woman aged 18-29 years in good health. The sequenced sample was CD4+ T cells sorted from blood.

CDR3 DNA: TGTGCCAGCAGTTACGTACAGGGGCGGACTGAAGCTTTCTTT. Protein product: CASSYVQGRTEAFF. J is TRBJ1-1 and V is TRBV6-5; 7 bases map to TRBD1. J was trimmed by 5 bases and V by 2 bases; bases with no gene match: 5. The CDR3 is 14 amino acids. In germline, CDR1 is MNHEY, CDR2 SVGAGI.